This T cell receptor (beta chain) stems from a study of CXCR3-negative and CXCR3-positive naive CD8 T cells (dated by TCRdb to between 2019 and 2020). Some background on the complete study: In total, about 130 million TRB reads were obtained, or roughly 1.5 +/- 0.3 million reads per library. Diversity and physicochemical repertoire analyses were performed on about a dozen donors pooled from two independent experiments. For the TRBV-TRBJ cluster analysis, the naive subsets came from 5 or 6 donors, while the memory cells came from 3 donors. What the authors observed across the whole study: Similar TRBV-TRBJ usage was shown by naive CXCR3-negative and CXCR3-positive cells from the same donor, whereas distinct patterns were shown by memory cells. Both naive subsets had comparably high repertoire diversity, while memory CD8+ T cells had much lower repertoire diversity. Freshly isolated PBMCs were used for most assays because CXCR3 expression partially decreased after cryopreservation. Surface CD5, linked to self-reactivity in mice, was comparable between naive subsets; TCR interaction strength was therefore also inferred from TRB CDR3 physicochemical properties. Compared with CXCR3-negative naive cells, CXCR3-positive naive cells had TRB CDR3s with higher hydrophobicity (lower Kidera factor 4), lower energy, and higher strength and volume indices.

Turning to this clonotype: Its antigen specificity is not known.

These reads were obtained on a NextSeq 550. The Human TCR Profiling Kit (MiLaboratory) was used to make UMI-labeled 5' RACE TRB cDNA libraries. The full amount of extracted RNA was used for cDNA synthesis, and the full amount of resulting cDNA was used for PCR amplification. The libraries were made side by side, with each library going through the same number of PCR cycles. The paper's processing steps were these. About 53,000 +/- 9,400 unique UMI-labeled TRB cDNA molecules per library were extracted with MIGEC and MiXCR, with at least two reads per UMI required. An average of approximately 40,000 +/- 10,000 functional in-frame TRB CDR3 nucleotide clonotypes without stop codons was found per library. After each sample was downsampled to 5000 UMI-labeled TRB molecules, VDJtools was used to calculate diversity metrics such as normalized Shannon-Wiener and Chao1. VDJtools computed clonotype-size-weighted physicochemical properties of the central five CDR3 residues: interaction energy, strength, volume and Kidera factor 4. The reads were reprocessed in TCRdb, with one entry per CDR3 protein sequence and no accompanying DNA. TCRdb's processing, not the study's, gives the V and J calls here. For this sample, the table gives tens of thousands of distinct CDR3 sequences. Around 4% of the sample is taken by the ten largest.

Sequences MNHEY (CDR1) and SVGEGT (CDR2) are obtained from the germline V gene. Taken from cysteine to phenylalanine, the CDR3 has 15 residues. This entry has no DNA. For each CD8+ T cell subset, flow sorting was done in triplicate, and some 300,000 cells per subset went directly into RLT lysis buffer. To keep memory contaminants out, a stringent definition of naive CD8+ T cells was applied: CD45RO-CCR7+CD27+CD95-. Peripheral blood mononuclear cells were isolated from buffy coats by standard density gradient centrifugation. A FACSAria III was used to flow-sort naive CXCR3-negative and CXCR3-positive CD8+ T cells. Total RNA was extracted from sorted cells using an RNeasy Mini Kit.

The specimen was naive CXCR3- CD8+ T cells from blood. The sample's cell subset or site label, in plain terms: CD45RO-CCR7+CD27+CD95- naive CD8+ T cells lacking CXCR3 (TNR3-). The sequence links TRBV6-2 or TRBV6-3 to TRBJ2-5; TCRdb picks TRBD2, but there is no DNA to check that call. The sequence was obtained from a human donor in good health. Some clones in this sample may be carry-over from other donors' samples. The CDR3 protein: CASSQPRDFQETQYF.